This TCR beta chain appears in the sequencing data of a study of early T cells in non-severe SARS-CoV-2 infection (dated by TCRdb to the early 2020s). Study-level background: Because TCR sequencing relied on bulk RNA taken from unsorted whole blood, pairing of alpha and beta chains was not possible.

The library was built by means of 5' RACE. Sequencing was performed on a NextSeq 500. The TCR library protocol attached unique molecular identifiers to individual cDNA molecules to correct for sequencing error and PCR bias. TCR alpha and beta chains were both sequenced, and the abundances of alpha and beta sequences in each sample were closely correlated with each other. Per the original workflow: Decombinator V4 was used to perform V gene, J gene and CDR3 annotation of TCR sequences. TCRs were defined as expanded if a significant change between any two time points was detected under a Poisson model with p below 0.0001. TCR abundances were normalised to the total number of TCRs sequenced per sample and were expressed as counts per million. TRAV1-2 paired with TRAJ12, TRAJ20 or TRAJ33 defined MAIT TCRs, while TRAV10 paired with TRAJ18 defined iNKT TCRs. VDJdb, accessed 1 November 2021, was searched for CMV, EBV and SARS-CoV-2 annotated TCRs, with TCRs annotated for multiple antigens excluded. Clones were called with MiXCR by TCRdb after fastp trimmed the public reads at Q25, and only in-frame beta chains were retained. Rows are unified per CDR3 protein, each entry keeping the most common DNA and genes. The V and J calls here are based on TCRdb, not the publication. The table for this sample lists tens of thousands of distinct CDR3 sequences; less than 15% of them were counted only once. Around 3.8% of the sample is in the top ten clones.

Set within a cohort of healthcare workers in London, UK, this nested case-control study involved weekly PCR testing of nasopharyngeal swabs along with blood sampling. Between 23 and 31 March 2020, the week of the UK lockdown, healthcare workers were enrolled and then followed up weekly for as long as 16 weeks. This clonotype has just a few counts. Its antigen specificity is not known. No much larger clone exists at a distance of one base, and base qualities are not known. V is reduced by 5 bases and J by 0 bases, leaving a spacing of 11 bases between them. For CDR1 and CDR2, the germline V gene lists SGHVS and FQNEAQ. The CDR3 runs 14 residues from the cysteine to the phenylalanine. Solely the CDR3 DNA is kept, with 42 bases framed from the first base. Study-level results and caveats: Matching against VDJdb was skewed toward anti-spike CD8 responses, likely underestimated virus-specific expansions, and missed private and CD4 specificities.

Sequencing used whole blood. The rearranged chain carries TRBV7-8 and TRBJ2-7, with an unclear D gene assignment. The clonotype was recovered from an adult who was a healthcare worker with PCR-confirmed SARS-CoV-2 infection or an uninfected control (not recorded which). The nucleotide sequence is TGTGCCAGCAGCCTAGTAAGGTACTCCTACGAGCAGTACTTC. This codes for CASSLVRYSYEQYF.